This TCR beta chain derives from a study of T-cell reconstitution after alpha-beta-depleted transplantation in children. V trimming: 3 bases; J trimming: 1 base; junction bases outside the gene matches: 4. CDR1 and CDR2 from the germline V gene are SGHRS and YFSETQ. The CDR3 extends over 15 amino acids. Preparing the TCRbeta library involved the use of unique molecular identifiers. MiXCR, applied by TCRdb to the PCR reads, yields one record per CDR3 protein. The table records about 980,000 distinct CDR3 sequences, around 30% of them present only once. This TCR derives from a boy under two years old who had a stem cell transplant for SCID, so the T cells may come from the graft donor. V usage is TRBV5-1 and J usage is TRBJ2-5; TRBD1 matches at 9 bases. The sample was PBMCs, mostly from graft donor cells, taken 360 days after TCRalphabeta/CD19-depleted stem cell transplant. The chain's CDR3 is CASSWGQGLQETQYF. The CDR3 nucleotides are TGCGCCAGCAGCTGGGGACAGGGCCTCCAAGAGACCCAGTACTTC.